This is a list of T cell receptor beta chains from one sample in a study of T cell responses to AZD1222 COVID-19 vaccine. Repertoires were generated with immunoSEQ multiplex PCR, while TCRdb's copy carries only in-frame clones and drops some. The sample consists of some 150,000 clones, around 87% of them appearing once. The source material was peripheral blood, sampled 28 days after the second AZD1222 dose. The receptors derive from an adult who received the AZD1222 COVID-19 vaccine. Each CDR3 is given with its conserved first and last residue. The D gene is left open where the match is weak. Size is omitted from some rows. Given values are once, few, many or a class for expanded clones.

TRBJ1-1,TRBV19,-,-,TGTGCCAGTAGTAATACCGGGACCCGGACTGAAGCTTTCTTT,CASSNTGTRTEAFF
TRBJ2-5,TRBV25-1,-,TRBD2,TGTGCCAGCAGTGAGCTAGCGGGAGCTAACCAAGAGACCCAGTACTTC,CASSELAGANQETQYF
TRBJ2-7,TRBV21-1,-,-,TGTGCCAGCAGCACCCCCGGCACAGGGTGTGCCTACGAGCAGTACTTC,CASSTPGTGCAYEQYF
TRBJ2-7,TRBV29-1,-,-,TGCAGCGTTGAAGCCGCAGGCTACGAGCAGTACTTC,CSVEAAGYEQYF
TRBJ1-4,TRBV5-1,-,-,TGCGCCAGCAGCTTGGCCGGAACTAATGAAAAACTGTTTTTT,CASSLAGTNEKLFF
TRBJ2-6,TRBV7-9,-,TRBD2,TGTGCCAGCACCTCGGGGGGGTCTGGGGCCAACGTCCTGACTTTC,CASTSGGSGANVLTF
TRBJ1-3,TRBV7-9,-,-,TGTGCCAGCAGCCCGGGAGGAGATGGAAACACCATATATTTT,CASSPGGDGNTIYF
TRBJ2-1,TRBV7-2,-,TRBD2,TGTGCCAGCAGCCCCCCCCCGGGAGGCTACAATGAGCAGTTCTTC,CASSPPPGGYNEQFF
TRBJ2-5,TRBV5-8,-,TRBD1,TGTGCCAGCAGCTTTACCGGGACAGGGGTCCAAGAGACCCAGTACTTC,CASSFTGTGVQETQYF
TRBJ2-5,TRBV20-1,once,TRBD2,TGCAGTGCTAGTGCGGGAGGTGGGCGGGATCTGTACCAAGAGACCCAGTACTTC,CSASAGGGRDLYQETQYF
TRBJ2-5,TRBV3-1/TRBV3-2,-,TRBD1,TGTGCCAGCAGCCAAGATGAAGGGGGCTACGAGACCCAGTACTTC,CASSQDEGGYETQYF
TRBJ2-5,TRBV18,-,-,TGTGCCAGCTCACCAAGGGGGGCAGAGACCCAGTACTTC,CASSPRGAETQYF
TRBJ2-5,TRBV15,-,-,TGTGCCACCAGCGGTATGACTATTCAAGAGACCCAGTACTTC,CATSGMTIQETQYF
TRBJ2-7,TRBV29-1,few,-,TGCAGCGTTTTAAGATCCTACGAGCAGTACTTC,CSVLRSYEQYF
TRBJ2-1,TRBV5-8,-,TRBD2,TGTGCCAGCAGCTTCGGACTAGCGGGAGTCACCTACAATGAGCAGTTCTTC,CASSFGLAGVTYNEQFF
TRBJ1-5,TRBV5-6,-,-,TGTGCCAGCAGCTTAAGGGGGACTAGCAATCAGCCCCAGCATTTT,CASSLRGTSNQPQHF
TRBJ1-2,TRBV6-5,-,-,TGTGCCAGCAGTTCACAGCCGGGAGCTAACTATGGCTACACCTTC,CASSSQPGANYGYTF